Here is one TCR beta chain with its context. This record comes from a study of blood T cell repertoires in COVID-19. Measured with immunoSEQ multiplex PCR; TCRdb has only the in-frame clones, and not every one. The sample lists 200,000 to 300,000 clones, around 87% occurring once. The CDR3 loop spans 16 amino acids. V was pared by 3 bases and J by 0 bases, with 7 bases of the junction left unmatched. Germline CDR1 SGHTA, CDR2 FQGNSA. What was sequenced was peripheral blood. V gene TRBV7-2 combines with J gene TRBJ1-1, with 7 positions matching TRBD1. This receptor was taken from a woman in her sixties or seventies with COVID-19, enrolled during active disease. Here the CDR3 DNA reads TGTGCCAGCAGCTTGCTAGGGGGCAGGGTGAACACTGAAGCTTTCTTT. Protein sequence: CASSLLGGRVNTEAFF.